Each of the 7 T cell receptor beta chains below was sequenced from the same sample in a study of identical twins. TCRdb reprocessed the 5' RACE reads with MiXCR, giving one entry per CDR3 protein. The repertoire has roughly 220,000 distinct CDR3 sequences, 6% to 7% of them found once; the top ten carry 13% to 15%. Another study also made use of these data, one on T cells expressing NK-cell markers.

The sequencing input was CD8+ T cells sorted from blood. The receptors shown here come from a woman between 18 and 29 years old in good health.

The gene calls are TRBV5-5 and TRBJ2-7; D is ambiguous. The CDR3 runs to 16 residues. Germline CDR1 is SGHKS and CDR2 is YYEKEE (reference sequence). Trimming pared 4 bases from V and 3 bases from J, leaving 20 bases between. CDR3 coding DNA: TGTGCCAGCAGCCCCCACCCGGCGGAACTTCGCTACGAGCAGTACTTC. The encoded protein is CASSPHPAELRYEQYF.

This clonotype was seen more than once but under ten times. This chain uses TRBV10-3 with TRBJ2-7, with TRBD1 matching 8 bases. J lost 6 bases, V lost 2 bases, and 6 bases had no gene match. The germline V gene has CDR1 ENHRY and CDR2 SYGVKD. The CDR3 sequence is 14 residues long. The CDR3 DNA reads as TGTGCCATCAGTGAGGCGACAGGGGTTAGCGAGCAGTACTTC. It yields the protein CAISEATGVSEQYF.

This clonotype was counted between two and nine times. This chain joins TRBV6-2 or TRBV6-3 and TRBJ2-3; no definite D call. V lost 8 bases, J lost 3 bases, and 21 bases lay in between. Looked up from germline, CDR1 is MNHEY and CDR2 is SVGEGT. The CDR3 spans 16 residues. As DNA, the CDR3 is TGTGCCAGCGGTGGCACAACAAACCGTCCTACAGATACGCAGTATTTT. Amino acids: CASGGTTNRPTDTQYF.

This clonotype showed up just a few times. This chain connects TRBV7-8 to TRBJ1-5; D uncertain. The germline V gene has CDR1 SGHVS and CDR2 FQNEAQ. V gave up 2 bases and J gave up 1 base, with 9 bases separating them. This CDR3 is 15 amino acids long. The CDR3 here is CASSLRVESNQPQHF. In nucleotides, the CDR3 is TGTGCCAGCAGCTTAAGGGTTGAAAGCAATCAGCCCCAGCATTTT.

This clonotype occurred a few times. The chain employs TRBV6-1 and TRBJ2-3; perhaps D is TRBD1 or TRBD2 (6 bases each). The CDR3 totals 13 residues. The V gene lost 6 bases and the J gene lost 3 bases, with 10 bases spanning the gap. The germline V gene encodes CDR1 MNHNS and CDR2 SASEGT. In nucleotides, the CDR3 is TGTGCCAGCAGGGGGGGCACGACAGATACGCAGTATTTT. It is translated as CASRGGTTDTQYF.

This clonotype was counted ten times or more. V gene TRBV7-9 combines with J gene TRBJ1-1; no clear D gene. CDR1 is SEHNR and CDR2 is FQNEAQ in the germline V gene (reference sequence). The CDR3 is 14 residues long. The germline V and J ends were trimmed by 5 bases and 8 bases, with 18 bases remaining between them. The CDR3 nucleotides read TGTGCCAGCAGCCCCCCGAGCGGCCGTCGAGAAGCTTTCTTT. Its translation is CASSPPSGRREAFF.

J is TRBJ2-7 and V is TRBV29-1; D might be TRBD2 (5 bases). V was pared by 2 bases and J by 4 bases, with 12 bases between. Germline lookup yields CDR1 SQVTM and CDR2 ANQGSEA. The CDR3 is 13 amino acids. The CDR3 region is CSVESLRDYEQYF. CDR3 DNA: TGCAGCGTTGAATCACTCCGGGATTACGAGCAGTACTTC.